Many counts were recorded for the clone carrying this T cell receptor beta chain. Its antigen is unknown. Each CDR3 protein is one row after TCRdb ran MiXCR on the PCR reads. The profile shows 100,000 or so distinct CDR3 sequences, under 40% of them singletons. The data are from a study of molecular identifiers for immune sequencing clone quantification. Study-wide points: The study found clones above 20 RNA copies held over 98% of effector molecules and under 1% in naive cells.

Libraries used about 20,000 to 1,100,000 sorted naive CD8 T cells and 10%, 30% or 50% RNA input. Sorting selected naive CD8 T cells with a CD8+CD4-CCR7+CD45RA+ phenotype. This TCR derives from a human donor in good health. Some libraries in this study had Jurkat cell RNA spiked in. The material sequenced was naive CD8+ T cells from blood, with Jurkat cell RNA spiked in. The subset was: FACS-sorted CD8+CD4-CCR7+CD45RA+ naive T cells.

This CDR3 is CSARDLGQSLFWEQYF. CDR3 bases: TGCAGTGCTAGAGATCTAGGTCAGTCCCTTTTCTGGGAGCAGTACTTC. The rearrangement joins TRBV20-1 to TRBJ2-7; D not resolved. Germline V gives CDR1 DFQATT, CDR2 SNEGSKA (reference sequence). The CDR3 totals 16 residues. Trimming left V 0 bases short and J 7 bases short, with 22 bases between.